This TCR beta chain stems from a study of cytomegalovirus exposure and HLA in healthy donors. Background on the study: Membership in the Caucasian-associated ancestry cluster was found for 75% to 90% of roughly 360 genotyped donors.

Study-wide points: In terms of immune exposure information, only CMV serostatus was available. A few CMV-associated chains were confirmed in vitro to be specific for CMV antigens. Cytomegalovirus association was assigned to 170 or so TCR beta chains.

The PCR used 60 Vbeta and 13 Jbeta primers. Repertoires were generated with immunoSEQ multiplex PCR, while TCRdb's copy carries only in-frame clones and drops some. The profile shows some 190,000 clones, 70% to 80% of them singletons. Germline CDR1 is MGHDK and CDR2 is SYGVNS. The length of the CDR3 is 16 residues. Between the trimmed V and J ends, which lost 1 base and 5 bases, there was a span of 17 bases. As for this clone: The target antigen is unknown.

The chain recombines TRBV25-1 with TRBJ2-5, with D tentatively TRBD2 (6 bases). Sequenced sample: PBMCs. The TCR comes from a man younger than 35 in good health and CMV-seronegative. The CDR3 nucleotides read TGTGCCAGCAGTGAATCGCTAGGAGGGGCGAGGGAGACCCAGTACTTC. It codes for CASSESLGGARETQYF.